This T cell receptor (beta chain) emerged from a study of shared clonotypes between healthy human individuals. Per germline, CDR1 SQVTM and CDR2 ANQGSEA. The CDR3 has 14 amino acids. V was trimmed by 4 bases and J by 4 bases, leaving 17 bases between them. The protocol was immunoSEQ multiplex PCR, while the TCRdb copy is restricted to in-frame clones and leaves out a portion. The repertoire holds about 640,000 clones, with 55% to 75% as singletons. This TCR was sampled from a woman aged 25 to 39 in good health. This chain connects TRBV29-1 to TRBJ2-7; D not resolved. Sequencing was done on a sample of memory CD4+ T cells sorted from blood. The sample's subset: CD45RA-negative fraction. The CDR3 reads CSVGYHHVRYEQYF. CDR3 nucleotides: TGCAGCGTTGGTTACCACCATGTAAGATACGAGCAGTACTTC.